These 13 T cell receptor beta chains share one sample of origin, sequenced in a study of T cells in localized non-small cell lung cancer. Only in-frame clones appear in the TCRdb table, and some are missing; sequencing was by immunoSEQ multiplex PCR. The data contain over 20,000 clones, more than 75% of them seen just once; the ten biggest clones take up around 28%. The sample here was peripheral blood, taken before any cancer treatment. Receptors were obtained from a male donor aged 60 or older with stage I squamous cell lung carcinoma.

This sequence joins TRBV19 and TRBJ1-2; tentatively, D is TRBD1 (5 bases). V lost 6 bases, J lost 2 bases, and 16 bases lay in between. Germline V gives CDR1 LNHDA, CDR2 SQIVND (reference sequence). The CDR3 has 15 amino acids. The CDR3 spells CASSYRPGTNYGYTF. The CDR3 nucleotides read TGTGCCAGTAGCTACCGGCCGGGGACCAACTATGGCTACACCTTC.

The V call is TRBV6-8, the J call TRBJ2-3; 8 bases map to TRBD2. This CDR3 is 14 amino acids long. Germline CDR1 is MNHGY and CDR2 is SAAAGT. J lost 0 bases, V lost 5 bases, and 1 base had no gene match. CDR3 coding DNA: TGTGCCAGCAGTAGCGGGAGTAGCACAGATACGCAGTATTTT. This codes for CASSSGSSTDTQYF.

The chain links TRBV5-1 to TRBJ2-2, with TRBD1 identical over 7 bases. The CDR3 runs 16 residues. Per germline, CDR1 SGHRS and CDR2 YFSETQ. V shed 2 bases, J shed 3 bases, and the junction held 7 bases outside the gene matches. CDR3 nucleotide sequence: TGCGCCAGCAGCTTTCTAGGTCAGGGGGACACCGGGGAGCTGTTTTTT. Translating gives CASSFLGQGDTGELFF.

In regard to this clone: Mismatch with germline at one junction end may stem from a read error. The chain couples TRBV7-7 to TRBJ1-4; perhaps TRBD1 as D (5 bases). Germline V CDR1 and CDR2: SSHAT, FNYEAQ (reference sequence). The CDR3 has 13 residues. The DNA of the CDR3 is TGTGCTAGCAGCCCGGGACTCAATGAAAAACTGTTTTTT. Its protein is CASSPGLNEKLFF.

V and J are TRBV5-4 and TRBJ2-7, with 7 bases aligning to TRBD1. V was clipped by 2 bases and J by 4 bases; unmatched bases: 6. The V gene's germline CDR1 is SGHNT and CDR2 YYREEE (reference sequence). The CDR3 contains 14 residues. The CDR3 reads CASSFSGQQYEQYF. DNA for the CDR3: TGTGCCAGCAGCTTCTCGGGACAGCAGTACGAGCAGTACTTC.

The chain combines TRBV30 with TRBJ1-6, with no clear D. V dropped 3 bases and J dropped 8 bases, with 11 bases sitting between them. Germline CDR1 reads GTSNPN; CDR2 reads SVGIG (reference sequence). The CDR3 is made up of 13 amino acids. CDR3 bases: TGTGCCTGGAGAGTGTCAGGTGATTCACCCCTCCACTTT. Translated: CAWRVSGDSPLHF.

The chain uses TRBV23-1 and TRBJ1-5; D unclear. TRBV23-1 is given ORF status, its function remaining uncertain. The length of the CDR3 is 17 residues. V shed 4 bases and J shed 7 bases, with 23 bases lying between them. CDR3 in DNA: TGCGCCAGCAGTCTCCACTCCAAGACGGTCCGAGGACAGCCCCAGCATTTT. Translation: CASSLHSKTVRGQPQHF.

The chain combines TRBV18 with TRBJ2-5; D might be TRBD2 (6 bases). The V and J ends lost 0 bases and 2 bases respectively, with 16 bases between them. The germline V gene encodes CDR1 KGHSH and CDR2 LQKENI. The CDR3 is made up of 17 amino acids. The DNA for the CDR3 is TGTGCCAGCTCACCACCTATTGGAGGGCCTGGGCAAGAGACCCAGTACTTC. As protein: CASSPPIGGPGQETQYF.

The chain combines TRBV4-1 with TRBJ1-4; unclear D gene. Per germline, CDR1 MGHRA and CDR2 YSYEKL. V lost 6 bases to trimming and J lost 0 bases, with 14 bases between them. There are 16 residues in the CDR3. In nucleotides, the CDR3 is TGCGCCAGCAGTCGCCTCGTGGGCACAACTAATGAAAAACTGTTTTTT. Translation: CASSRLVGTTNEKLFF.

The chain joins TRBV27 to TRBJ1-2; no clear D gene. The CDR3 contains 13 residues. CDR1 is MNHEY and CDR2 is SMNVEV in the germline V gene (reference sequence). V lost 0 bases to trimming and J lost 6 bases, with 8 bases between them. The CDR3 spells CASSLSGYDGYTF. In DNA, the CDR3 is TGTGCCAGCAGTTTATCAGGGTACGATGGCTACACCTTC.

The chain carries TRBV6-5 and TRBJ2-3; D is possibly TRBD2 (5 bases). The CDR3 consists of 14 residues. Deletions cut 7 bases from V and 2 bases from J, with 13 bases between. Looked up from germline, CDR1 is MNHEY and CDR2 is SVGAGI. The CDR3 spells CASTSEDSTDTQYF. CDR3 DNA: TGTGCCAGCACCTCGGAGGACTCCACAGATACGCAGTATTTT.

V gene TRBV12-2 combines with J gene TRBJ1-1; TRBD1 reflects the table's D call only, with no check against the DNA. TRBV12-2 is a pseudogene. The CDR3 has 15 amino acids. The CDR3 bases are TGTGCAAGTCGCTTAGCCATCACAGGGGCGTTCGTGGCTTTCTTT. Protein product: CASRLAITGAFVAFF.

The chain carries TRBV19 and TRBJ1-1; D is ambiguous. The CDR3 totals 16 residues. Germline loops: CDR1 LNHDA, CDR2 SQIVND (reference sequence). V lost 5 bases and J lost 2, with 18 bases in between. The CDR3 DNA reads as TGTGCCAGTAGTCCAAACCGGGTATATACCAACACTGAAGCTTTCTTT. Its protein is CASSPNRVYTNTEAFF.